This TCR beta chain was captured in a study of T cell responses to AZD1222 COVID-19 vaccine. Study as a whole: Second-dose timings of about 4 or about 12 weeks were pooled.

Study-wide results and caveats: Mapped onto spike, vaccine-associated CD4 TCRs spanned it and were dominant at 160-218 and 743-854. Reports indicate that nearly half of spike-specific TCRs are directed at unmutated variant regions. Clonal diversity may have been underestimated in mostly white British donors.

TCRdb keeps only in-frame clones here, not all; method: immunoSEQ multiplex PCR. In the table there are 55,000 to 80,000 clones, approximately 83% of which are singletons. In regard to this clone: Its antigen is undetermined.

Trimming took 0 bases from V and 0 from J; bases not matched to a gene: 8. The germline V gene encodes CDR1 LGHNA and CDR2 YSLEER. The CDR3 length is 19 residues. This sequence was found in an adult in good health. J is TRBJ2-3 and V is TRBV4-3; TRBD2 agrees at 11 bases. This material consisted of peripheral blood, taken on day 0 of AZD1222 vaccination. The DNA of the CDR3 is TGCGCCAGCAGCCAAGATCCACTAGCGGGGGAGACTAGCACAGATACGCAGTATTTT. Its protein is CASSQDPLAGETSTDTQYF.